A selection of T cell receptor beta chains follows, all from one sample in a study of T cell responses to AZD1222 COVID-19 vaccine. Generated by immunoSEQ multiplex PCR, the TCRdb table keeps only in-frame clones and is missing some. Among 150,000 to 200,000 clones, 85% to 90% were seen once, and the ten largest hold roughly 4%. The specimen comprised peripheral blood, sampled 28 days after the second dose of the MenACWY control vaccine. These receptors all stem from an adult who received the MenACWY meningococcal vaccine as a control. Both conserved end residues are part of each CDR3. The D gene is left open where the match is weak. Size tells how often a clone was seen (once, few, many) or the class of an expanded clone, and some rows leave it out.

cdr3_aa: CASAEVGGEGTQYF; cdr3_nt: TGTGCCAGCGCCGAGGTCGGGGGAGAGGGGACCCAGTACTTC; d_call: .; v_call: TRBV18; clone_size: .; j_call: TRBJ2-5
cdr3_aa: CASRFAGRGGAGDYNEQFF; cdr3_nt: TGTGCCAGTAGGTTCGCCGGCAGGGGAGGAGCGGGGGATTACAATGAGCAGTTCTTC; d_call: TRBD2; v_call: TRBV19; clone_size: .; j_call: TRBJ2-1
cdr3_aa: CASNMDRGPYNSPLHF; cdr3_nt: TGTGCCAGCAACATGGACAGAGGACCCTATAATTCACCCCTCCACTTT; d_call: .; v_call: TRBV28; clone_size: .; j_call: TRBJ1-6
cdr3_aa: CASSVGLAGVYNEQFF; cdr3_nt: TGTGCCAGCAGCGTAGGACTAGCGGGAGTCTACAATGAGCAGTTCTTC; d_call: TRBD2; v_call: TRBV9; clone_size: .; j_call: TRBJ2-1
cdr3_aa: CASSLEASLLGETQYF; cdr3_nt: TGCGCCAGCAGCTTGGAAGCTAGCCTCCTGGGAGAGACCCAGTACTTC; d_call: .; v_call: TRBV5-1; clone_size: .; j_call: TRBJ2-5
cdr3_aa: CASSGRGHEQFF; cdr3_nt: TGTGCCAGCAGTGGTCGAGGTCATGAGCAGTTCTTC; d_call: .; v_call: TRBV25-1; clone_size: .; j_call: TRBJ2-1
cdr3_aa: CASRFGTSSSTIGEQYF; cdr3_nt: TGTGCCAGCAGGTTTGGGACTAGCTCATCTACGATCGGCGAGCAGTACTTC; d_call: TRBD2; v_call: TRBV5-4; clone_size: .; j_call: TRBJ2-7
cdr3_aa: CASSLTPSSYEQYF; cdr3_nt: TGTGCCAGCAGCTTAACTCCGAGCTCCTACGAGCAGTACTTC; d_call: .; v_call: TRBV7-9; clone_size: once; j_call: TRBJ2-7
cdr3_aa: CASSLSDTQYF; cdr3_nt: TGTGCCAGCAGTCTTTCAGATACGCAGTATTTT; d_call: .; v_call: TRBV12-3/TRBV12-4; clone_size: .; j_call: TRBJ2-3
cdr3_aa: CASSWGSLMNTEAFF; cdr3_nt: TGTGCCAGCAGCTGGGGTTCTCTTATGAACACTGAAGCTTTCTTT; d_call: .; v_call: TRBV5-4; clone_size: .; j_call: TRBJ1-1
cdr3_aa: CALDRDGHQPQHF; cdr3_nt: TGTGCCTTGGATCGGGACGGACATCAGCCCCAGCATTTT; d_call: .; v_call: TRBV30; clone_size: .; j_call: TRBJ1-5
cdr3_aa: CASSLRWETQYF; cdr3_nt: TGTGCCAGCAGTTTAAGGTGGGAGACCCAGTACTTC; d_call: .; v_call: TRBV28; clone_size: .; j_call: TRBJ2-5
cdr3_aa: CAISESLRQGAHQYF; cdr3_nt: TGTGCCATCAGTGAGTCCCTCCGACAGGGCGCTCACCAGTACTTC; d_call: TRBD1; v_call: TRBV10-3; clone_size: .; j_call: TRBJ2-7
cdr3_aa: CASSLLIEDTEAFF; cdr3_nt: TGTGCCAGCAGCTTATTAATTGAGGACACTGAAGCTTTCTTT; d_call: .; v_call: TRBV7-9; clone_size: .; j_call: TRBJ1-1
cdr3_aa: CASRGTEVLNSPLHF; cdr3_nt: TGTGCCAGCAGGGGGACAGAGGTCCTCAATTCACCCCTCCACTTT; d_call: TRBD1; v_call: TRBV5-5; clone_size: .; j_call: TRBJ1-6
cdr3_aa: CASSSDSYEQYF; cdr3_nt: TGTGCCAGCAGCTCAGACTCGTACGAGCAGTACTTC; d_call: .; v_call: TRBV6-2/TRBV6-3; clone_size: once; j_call: TRBJ2-7
cdr3_aa: CASSQGPGNTIYF; cdr3_nt: TGTGCCAGCAGCCAAGGACCAGGAAACACCATATATTTT; d_call: .; v_call: TRBV3-1/TRBV3-2; clone_size: .; j_call: TRBJ1-3
cdr3_aa: CASSYYREVTDTQYF; cdr3_nt: TGTGCCAGCAGTTATTATCGGGAAGTCACAGATACGCAGTATTTT; d_call: .; v_call: TRBV6-5; clone_size: .; j_call: TRBJ2-3
cdr3_aa: CASSSTTVTNGYTF; cdr3_nt: TGTGCCAGCAGCTCCACGACAGTGACAAATGGCTACACCTTC; d_call: .; v_call: TRBV7-9; clone_size: few; j_call: TRBJ1-2
cdr3_aa: CASSFRGTEAFF; cdr3_nt: TGTGCCAGCAGTTTCAGGGGCACTGAAGCTTTCTTT; d_call: .; v_call: TRBV28; clone_size: .; j_call: TRBJ1-1
cdr3_aa: CASSPQPGTQYF; cdr3_nt: TGTGCCAGCAGCCCCCAGCCGGGTACGCAGTATTTT; d_call: .; v_call: TRBV7-2; clone_size: .; j_call: TRBJ2-3
cdr3_aa: CASSYSSKGLGYTF; cdr3_nt: TGTGCCAGCAGTTACTCGAGTAAGGGCCTTGGCTACACCTTC; d_call: .; v_call: TRBV6-5; clone_size: .; j_call: TRBJ1-2
cdr3_aa: CASSFQGSSNTGELFF; cdr3_nt: TGCGCCAGCAGCTTCCAGGGGTCCTCAAACACCGGGGAGCTGTTTTTT; d_call: .; v_call: TRBV5-1; clone_size: .; j_call: TRBJ2-2
cdr3_aa: CASTNRRASGDYNEQFF; cdr3_nt: TGTGCCAGTACCAATAGAAGGGCTAGCGGGGATTACAATGAGCAGTTCTTC; d_call: TRBD2; v_call: TRBV19; clone_size: .; j_call: TRBJ2-1
cdr3_aa: CASSRDSLLDTQYF; cdr3_nt: TGTGCCAGCAGCCGGGACTCTCTCCTAGATACGCAGTATTTT; d_call: .; v_call: TRBV3-1/TRBV3-2; clone_size: once; j_call: TRBJ2-3
cdr3_aa: CASSLSTADTQYF; cdr3_nt: TGTGCCAGCAGCTTATCTACGGCAGATACGCAGTATTTT; d_call: .; v_call: TRBV7-3; clone_size: .; j_call: TRBJ2-3
cdr3_aa: CATLAGSTDNEQFF; cdr3_nt: TGTGCCACCCTAGCGGGCAGCACTGACAATGAGCAGTTCTTC; d_call: TRBD2; v_call: TRBV10-3; clone_size: .; j_call: TRBJ2-1
cdr3_aa: CASSLAETNYGYTF; cdr3_nt: TGTGCCAGCAGTTTAGCAGAAACTAACTATGGCTACACCTTC; d_call: .; v_call: TRBV28; clone_size: .; j_call: TRBJ1-2
cdr3_aa: CASSLYGQGNQPQHF; cdr3_nt: TGTGCCAGCAGCTTATACGGGCAGGGGAATCAGCCCCAGCATTTT; d_call: .; v_call: TRBV7-2; clone_size: .; j_call: TRBJ1-5
cdr3_aa: CAGPRERNEQFF; cdr3_nt: TGTGCCGGTCCCCGGGAGAGGAATGAGCAGTTCTTC; d_call: .; v_call: TRBV7-3; clone_size: .; j_call: TRBJ2-1
cdr3_aa: CASSLLVPPYEQYF; cdr3_nt: TGTGCCAGCAGTCTCCTAGTCCCCCCATACGAGCAGTACTTC; d_call: .; v_call: TRBV6-2/TRBV6-3; clone_size: .; j_call: TRBJ2-7
cdr3_aa: CASSSQALKRGTQYF; cdr3_nt: TGTGCCAGCAGCTCCCAGGCTCTGAAGAGGGGTACGCAGTATTTT; d_call: .; v_call: TRBV5-4; clone_size: .; j_call: TRBJ2-3
cdr3_aa: CASSLASGRIHEQYF; cdr3_nt: TGTGCCAGCAGCTTAGCTAGCGGGAGAATCCACGAGCAGTACTTC; d_call: TRBD2; v_call: TRBV7-9; clone_size: .; j_call: TRBJ2-7
cdr3_aa: CSAQEQGGYTF; cdr3_nt: TGCAGTGCTCAAGAACAGGGTGGCTACACCTTC; d_call: .; v_call: TRBV20-1; clone_size: .; j_call: TRBJ1-2
cdr3_aa: CASKMPPSNYGYTF; cdr3_nt: TGTGCCAGCAAAATGCCGCCTTCTAACTATGGCTACACCTTC; d_call: .; v_call: TRBV6-5; clone_size: .; j_call: TRBJ1-2
cdr3_aa: CASSLENEQYF; cdr3_nt: TGTGCCAGCAGCTTGGAGAACGAGCAGTACTTC; d_call: .; v_call: TRBV5-4; clone_size: .; j_call: TRBJ2-7
cdr3_aa: CASSIVLGQGAREQFF; cdr3_nt: TGTGCCAGTAGTATAGTCCTGGGACAGGGTGCCCGCGAGCAGTTCTTC; d_call: TRBD1; v_call: TRBV19; clone_size: .; j_call: TRBJ2-1
cdr3_aa: CASGSSGGASTGELFF; cdr3_nt: TGCGCCAGCGGCTCCTCAGGGGGCGCCAGCACCGGGGAGCTGTTTTTT; d_call: TRBD1; v_call: TRBV4-3; clone_size: .; j_call: TRBJ2-2